This T cell receptor (beta chain) was recorded in a study of blood T cell repertoires in COVID-19. Study details: T cells, B-cell-depleted T cells, or PBMCs supplied cDNA or gDNA.

Measured with immunoSEQ multiplex PCR; TCRdb has only the in-frame clones, and not every one. Among approximately 250,000 clones, around four fifths were seen once, and the ten largest hold less than 6%. CDR1 and CDR2 (germline): LNHDA, SQIVND (reference sequence). J lost 5 bases, V lost 4 bases, and 4 bases had no gene match. The CDR3 is made up of 15 amino acids. Material for sequencing was peripheral blood. This TCR was sampled from a man between 60 and 75 years old who had recovered from COVID-19. This sequence joins TRBV19 and TRBJ1-6, with 8 bases matching TRBD1. Here the CDR3 DNA reads TGTGCCAGTAGTACGGCAGGGGGCAATAATTCACCCCTCCACTTT. It translates to CASSTAGGNNSPLHF.